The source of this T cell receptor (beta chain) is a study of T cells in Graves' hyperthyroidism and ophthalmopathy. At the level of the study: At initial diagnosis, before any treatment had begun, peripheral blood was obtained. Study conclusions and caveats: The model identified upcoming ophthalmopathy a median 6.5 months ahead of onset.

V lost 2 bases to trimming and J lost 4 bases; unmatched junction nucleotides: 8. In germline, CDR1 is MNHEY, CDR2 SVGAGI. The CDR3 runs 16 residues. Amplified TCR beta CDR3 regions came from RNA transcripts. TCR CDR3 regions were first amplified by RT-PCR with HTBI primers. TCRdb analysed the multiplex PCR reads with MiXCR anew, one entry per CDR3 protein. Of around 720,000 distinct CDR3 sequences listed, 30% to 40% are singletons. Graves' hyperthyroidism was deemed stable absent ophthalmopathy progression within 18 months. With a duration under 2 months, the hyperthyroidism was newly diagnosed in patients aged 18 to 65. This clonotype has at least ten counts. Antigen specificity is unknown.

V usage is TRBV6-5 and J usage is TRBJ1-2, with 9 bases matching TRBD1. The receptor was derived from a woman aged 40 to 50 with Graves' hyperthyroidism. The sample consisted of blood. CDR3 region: CASSYGGDREVYGYTF. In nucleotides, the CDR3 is TGTGCCAGCAGTTACGGAGGGGACAGGGAGGTCTATGGCTACACCTTC.